The 5 T cell receptor beta chains in this list originate from one sample, sequenced in a study of T cell repertoires in cytomegalovirus infection. A single record per CDR3 protein comes from TCRdb applying MiXCR to the reads. The data contain about 890,000 distinct CDR3 sequences, roughly 31% of them singletons. These receptors' targets are unknown. The sample in question was cultured CD8+ T cells from PBMCs, obtained from culture after CMV antigen stimulation. The source is a human donor in good health (CMV status not recorded). Some clones in this sample may be carry-over from other donors' samples.

The chain couples TRBV5-5 to TRBJ2-1; possible D gene TRBD1, 6 bases. Germline V gene data show CDR1 as SGHKS and CDR2 as YYEKEE (reference sequence). Trimming shortened V by 5 bases and J by 8 bases, and 11 bases separated the two germline ends. The CDR3 runs 12 residues. This chain's CDR3 is CASSSYRDEQFF. In DNA form, the CDR3 reads TGTGCCAGCAGTTCCTACAGGGATGAGCAGTTCTTC.

This clonotype was counted once. The J gene is TRBJ1-2, the V gene TRBV19; TRBD1 aligns across 7 bases. Germline V gene sequence: CDR1 LNHDA, CDR2 SQIVND (reference sequence). After removal of 7 bases from V and 5 bases from J, the junction contained 7 bases not matched to a gene. CDR3 length equals 13 residues. CDR3: CASNTGAAYGYTF. The CDR3, as DNA: TGTGCCAGTAACACAGGGGCTGCATATGGCTACACCTTC.

This clonotype was detected a few times. V and J are TRBV6-1 and TRBJ1-2; D not resolved. Germline values: CDR1 MNHNS, CDR2 SASEGT. The V gene lost 5 bases and the J gene lost 8 bases, with 15 bases spanning the gap. There are 13 residues in the CDR3. CDR3 protein: CASSYSQRGGYTF. The CDR3 DNA follows: TGTGCCAGCAGTTATTCCCAGCGAGGGGGCTACACCTTC.

V is TRBV6-1 and J is TRBJ2-1; 10 bases are shared with TRBD2. Germline-derived CDR1 and CDR2 are MNHNS and SASEGT. The CDR3 runs to 15 residues. J gave up 4 bases and V 6 bases, and 6 bases lay outside the gene matches. The CDR3 here is CASRAGTSAYNEQFF. Written as DNA, the CDR3 is TGTGCCAGCAGGGCCGGGACTAGCGCTTACAATGAGCAGTTCTTC.

This clonotype was counted between two and nine times. The rearrangement uses TRBV20-1 and TRBJ1-2; 7 bases match TRBD1. The CDR3 spans 17 residues. From germline, CDR1 is DFQATT and CDR2 SNEGSKA (reference sequence). The trim removed 6 bases at V and 1 base at J, leaving 17 bases unmatched. The CDR3 is CSAKTMGSRDSNYGYTF. CDR3 sequence (DNA): TGCAGTGCCAAAACTATGGGGTCCCGGGACAGTAACTATGGCTACACCTTC.